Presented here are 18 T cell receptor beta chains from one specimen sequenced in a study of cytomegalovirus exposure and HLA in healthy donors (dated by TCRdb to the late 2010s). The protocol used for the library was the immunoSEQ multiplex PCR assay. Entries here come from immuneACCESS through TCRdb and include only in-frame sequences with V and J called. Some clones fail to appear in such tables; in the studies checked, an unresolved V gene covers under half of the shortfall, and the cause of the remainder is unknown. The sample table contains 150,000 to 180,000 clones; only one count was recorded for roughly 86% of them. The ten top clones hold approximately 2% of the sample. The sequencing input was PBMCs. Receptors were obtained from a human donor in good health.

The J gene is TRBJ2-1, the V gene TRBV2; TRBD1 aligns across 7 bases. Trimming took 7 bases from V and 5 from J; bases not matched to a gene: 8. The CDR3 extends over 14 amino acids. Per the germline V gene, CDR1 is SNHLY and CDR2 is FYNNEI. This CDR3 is CASITGAGDNEQFF. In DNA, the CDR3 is TGTGCCAGCATCACAGGGGCAGGGGACAATGAGCAGTTCTTC.

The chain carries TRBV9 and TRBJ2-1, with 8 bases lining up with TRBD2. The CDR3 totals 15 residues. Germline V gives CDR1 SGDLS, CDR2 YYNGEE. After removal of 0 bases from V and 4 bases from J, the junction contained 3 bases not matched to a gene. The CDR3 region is CASSVAASGYNEQFF. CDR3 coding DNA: TGTGCCAGCAGCGTAGCGGCTAGCGGGTACAATGAGCAGTTCTTC. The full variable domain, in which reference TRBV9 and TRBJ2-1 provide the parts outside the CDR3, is DSGVTQTPKHLITATGQRVTLRCSPRSGDLSVYWYQQSLDQGLQFLIQYYNGEERAKGNILERFSAQQFPDLHSELNLSSLELGDSALYFCASSVAASGYNEQFFGPGTRLTVL.

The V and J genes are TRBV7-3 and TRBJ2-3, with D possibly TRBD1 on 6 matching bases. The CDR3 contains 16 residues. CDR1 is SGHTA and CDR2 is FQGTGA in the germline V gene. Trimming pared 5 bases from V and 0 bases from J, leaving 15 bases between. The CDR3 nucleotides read TGTGCCAGCAGCGCCAAACAGGGTTGGAGCACAGATACGCAGTATTTT. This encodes CASSAKQGWSTDTQYF.

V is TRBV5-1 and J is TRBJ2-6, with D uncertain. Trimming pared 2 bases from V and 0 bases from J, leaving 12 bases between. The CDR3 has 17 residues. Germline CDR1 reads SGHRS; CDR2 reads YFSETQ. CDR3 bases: TGCGCCAGCAGCTTCCTGAATGACAACTCTGGGGCCAACGTCCTGACTTTC. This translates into CASSFLNDNSGANVLTF.

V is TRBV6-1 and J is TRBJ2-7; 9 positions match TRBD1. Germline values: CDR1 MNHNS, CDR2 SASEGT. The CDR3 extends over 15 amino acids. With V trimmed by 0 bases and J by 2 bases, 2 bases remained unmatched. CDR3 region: CASSEAGTGTYEQYF. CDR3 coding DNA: TGTGCCAGCAGTGAAGCCGGGACAGGGACCTACGAGCAGTACTTC.

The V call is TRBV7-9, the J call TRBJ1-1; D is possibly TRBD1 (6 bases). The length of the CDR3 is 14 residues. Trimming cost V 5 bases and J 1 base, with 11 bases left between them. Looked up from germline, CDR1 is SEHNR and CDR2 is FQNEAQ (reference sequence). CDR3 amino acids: CASSTNRENTEAFF. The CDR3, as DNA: TGTGCCAGCAGCACCAACAGGGAGAACACTGAAGCTTTCTTT.

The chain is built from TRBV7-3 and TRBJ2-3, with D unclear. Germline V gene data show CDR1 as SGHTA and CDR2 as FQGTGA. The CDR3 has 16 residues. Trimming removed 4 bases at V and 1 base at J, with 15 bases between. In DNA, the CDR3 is TGTGCCAGCAGCTCACAGTTAGGCCCCGGCACAGATACGCAGTATTTT. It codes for CASSSQLGPGTDTQYF.

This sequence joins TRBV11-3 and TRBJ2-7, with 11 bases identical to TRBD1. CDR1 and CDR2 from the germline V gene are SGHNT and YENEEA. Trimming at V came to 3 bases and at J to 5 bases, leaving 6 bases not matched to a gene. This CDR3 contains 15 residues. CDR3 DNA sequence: TGTGCCAGCAGCTTGACGGGACAGGGGGACCACGAGCAGTACTTC. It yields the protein CASSLTGQGDHEQYF.

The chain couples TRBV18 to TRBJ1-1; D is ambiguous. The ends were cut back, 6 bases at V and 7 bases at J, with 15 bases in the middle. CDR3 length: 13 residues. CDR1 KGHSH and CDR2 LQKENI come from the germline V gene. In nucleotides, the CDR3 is TGTGCCAGCTCGATATCTCTAGTGGGTGAAGCTTTCTTT. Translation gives CASSISLVGEAFF. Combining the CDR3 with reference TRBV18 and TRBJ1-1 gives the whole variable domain NAGVMQNPRHLVRRRGQEARLRCSPMKGHSHVYWYRQLPEEGLKFMVYLQKENIIDESGMPKERFSAEFPKEGPSILRIQQVVRGDSAAYFCASSISLVGEAFFGQGTRLTVV.

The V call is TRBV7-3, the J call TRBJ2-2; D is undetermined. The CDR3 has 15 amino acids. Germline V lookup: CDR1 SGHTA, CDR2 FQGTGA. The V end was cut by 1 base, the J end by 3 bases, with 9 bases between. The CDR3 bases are TGTGCCAGCAGCTTAAGAGGATCGGACACCGGGGAGCTGTTTTTT. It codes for CASSLRGSDTGELFF. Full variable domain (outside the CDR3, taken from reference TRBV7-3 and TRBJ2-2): GAGVSQTPSNKVTEKGKYVELRCDPISGHTALYWYRQSLGQGPEFLIYFQGTGAADDSGLPNDRFFAVRPEGSVSTLKIQRTERGDSAVYLCASSLRGSDTGELFFGEGSRLTVL.

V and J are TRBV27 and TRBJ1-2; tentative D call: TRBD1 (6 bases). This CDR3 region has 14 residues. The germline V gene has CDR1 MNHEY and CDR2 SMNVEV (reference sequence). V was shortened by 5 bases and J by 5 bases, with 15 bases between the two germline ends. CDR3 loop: CASSRDTEQYGYTF. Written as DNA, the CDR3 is TGTGCCAGCAGTCGGGACACGGAACAATATGGCTACACCTTC.

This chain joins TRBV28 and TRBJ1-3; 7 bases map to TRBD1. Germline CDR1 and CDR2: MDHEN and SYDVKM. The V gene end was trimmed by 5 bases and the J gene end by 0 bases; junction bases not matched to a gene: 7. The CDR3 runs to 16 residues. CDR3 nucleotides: TGTGCCAGCAGTACCCGACAGGGCTCCTCTGGAAACACCATATATTTT. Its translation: CASSTRQGSSGNTIYF. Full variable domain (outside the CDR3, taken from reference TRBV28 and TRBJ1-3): DVKVTQSSRYLVKRTGEKVFLECVQDMDHENMFWYRQDPGLGLRLIYFSYDVKMKEKGDIPEGYSVSREKKERFSLILESASTNQTSMYLCASSTRQGSSGNTIYFGEGSWLTVV.

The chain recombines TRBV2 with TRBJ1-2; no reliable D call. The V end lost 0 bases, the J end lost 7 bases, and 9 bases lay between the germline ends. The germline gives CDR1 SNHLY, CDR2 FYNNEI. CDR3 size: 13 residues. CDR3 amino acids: CASSEAGLGGYTF. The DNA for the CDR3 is TGTGCCAGCAGTGAAGCCGGCCTAGGTGGCTACACCTTC.

The CDR3 here is CASSLGGLDKGNQPQHF. The CDR3 nucleotides are TGCGCCAGCAGCTTGGGGGGTCTGGACAAGGGGAATCAGCCCCAGCATTTT. V and J are TRBV5-1 and TRBJ1-5; possibly TRBD1 for D (5 bases). This CDR3 is built from 17 residues. V was shortened by 0 bases and J by 4 bases, with 17 bases between the two germline ends. Germline values: CDR1 SGHRS, CDR2 YFSETQ.

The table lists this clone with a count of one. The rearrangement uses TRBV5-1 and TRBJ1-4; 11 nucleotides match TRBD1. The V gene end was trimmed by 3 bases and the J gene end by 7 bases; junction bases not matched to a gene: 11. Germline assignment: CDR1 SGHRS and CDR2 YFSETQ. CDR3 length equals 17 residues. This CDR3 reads CASSWRDRGSKGEKLFF. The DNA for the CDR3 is TGCGCCAGCAGCTGGCGGGACAGGGGGTCAAAGGGTGAAAAACTGTTTTTT.

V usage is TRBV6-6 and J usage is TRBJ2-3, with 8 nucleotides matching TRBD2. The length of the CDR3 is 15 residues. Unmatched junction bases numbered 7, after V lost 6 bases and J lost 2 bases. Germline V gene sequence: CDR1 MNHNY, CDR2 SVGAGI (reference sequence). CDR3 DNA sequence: TGTGCCAGCAGGAAAACTAGCGGAGCCACAGATACGCAGTATTTT. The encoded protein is CASRKTSGATDTQYF.

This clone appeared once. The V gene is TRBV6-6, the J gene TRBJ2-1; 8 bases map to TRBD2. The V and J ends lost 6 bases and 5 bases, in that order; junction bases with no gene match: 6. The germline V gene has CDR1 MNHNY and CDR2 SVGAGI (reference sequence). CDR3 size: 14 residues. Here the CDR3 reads CASSPGGANNEQFF. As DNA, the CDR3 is TGTGCCAGCAGCCCCGGGGGGGCTAACAATGAGCAGTTCTTC.

CDR3 in DNA: TGCAGCGTTGTAGGAGGGGCCTATAGCACAGATACGCAGTATTTT. It encodes CSVVGGAYSTDTQYF. This chain connects TRBV29-1 to TRBJ2-3; D possibly corresponds to TRBD2 (6 bases). Germline loops: CDR1 SQVTM, CDR2 ANQGSEA. This CDR3 is 15 amino acids long. With 4 bases removed from V and 0 bases from J, the gap between germline ends came to 14 bases.